Following are 30 T cell receptor beta chains from one sample sequenced in a study of T cell responses to AZD1222 COVID-19 vaccine. Only in-frame clones appear in the TCRdb table, and some are missing; sequencing was by immunoSEQ multiplex PCR. The sample consists of some 110,000 clones, more than 75% of them appearing once. The sample here was peripheral blood, taken 28 days after the second dose of the MenACWY control vaccine. These receptors were obtained from an adult who received the MenACWY meningococcal vaccine as a control.

This chain uses TRBV18 with TRBJ1-2, with TRBD1 identical over 12 bases. Trimming removed 3 bases from V and 4 bases from J; junction bases left unmatched: 12. Germline CDR1 is KGHSH and CDR2 is LQKENI. The CDR3 spans 18 residues. The CDR3 nucleotides are TGTGCCAGCTCACCGGAGATAGGGACAGGGGGCGCTTCCTATGGCTACACCTTC. This translates into CASSPEIGTGGASYGYTF.

This rearrangement joins TRBV11-3 to TRBJ1-6; tentatively, D is TRBD1 (5 bases). The CDR3 has 12 amino acids. CDR1 SGHNT and CDR2 YENEEA come from the germline V gene. The CDR3 protein is CETYRRNSPLHF. The CDR3 coding sequence is TGTGAAACTTACAGGAGAAATTCACCCCTCCACTTT.

V gene TRBV19 combines with J gene TRBJ2-3, with unresolved D. The CDR3 runs to 15 residues. Germline CDR1 reads LNHDA; CDR2 reads SQIVND (reference sequence). V lost 4 bases and J 3 bases, leaving 14 bases between the germline ends. The CDR3 DNA follows: TGTGCCAGTAGTACCCGCTTTTCTGAAACAGATACGCAGTATTTT. It specifies CASSTRFSETDTQYF.

The chain is built from TRBV7-2 and TRBJ2-3; D unresolved. CDR3 size: 12 residues. The germline V gene has CDR1 SGHTA and CDR2 FQGNSA. Trimming stripped 3 bases from V and 10 bases from J, with 11 bases between. In DNA form, the CDR3 reads TGTGCCAGCAGCTTTCCCCCTTTGGCGCAGTATTTT. Encoded protein: CASSFPPLAQYF.

The chain employs TRBV5-1 and TRBJ1-3, with D possibly matching TRBD1 (5 bases). The CDR3 consists of 15 residues. Germline assignment: CDR1 SGHRS and CDR2 YFSETQ. Deletions cut 3 bases from V and 0 bases from J, with 10 bases between. CDR3 sequence: CASSSGHTSGNTIYF. The DNA of the CDR3 is TGCGCCAGCAGCTCAGGACATACCTCTGGAAACACCATATATTTT.

V usage is TRBV9 and J usage is TRBJ2-6, with D possibly being TRBD1 or TRBD2 (5 bases each). Germline assignment: CDR1 SGDLS and CDR2 YYNGEE. Trimming cost V 3 bases and J 0 bases, with 16 bases left between them. CDR3 size: 18 residues. Here the CDR3 reads CASSAGTAGYSGANVLTF. CDR3 DNA: TGTGCCAGCAGCGCCGGGACGGCAGGATACTCTGGGGCCAACGTCCTGACTTTC.

The rearrangement links TRBV6-5 to TRBJ2-3; D remains ambiguous. Germline CDR1 reads MNHEY; CDR2 reads SVGAGI. The CDR3 has 11 amino acids. V was clipped by 8 bases and J by 0 bases, with 3 bases between them. CDR3 amino acids: CASSSTDTQYF. The CDR3 DNA is TGTGCCAGCTCTAGCACAGATACGCAGTATTTT.

The CDR3 reads CASTRDGEIQETQYF. In DNA form, the CDR3 reads TGCGCCAGCACGAGAGACGGGGAGATACAAGAGACCCAGTACTTC. The chain uses TRBV5-1 and TRBJ2-5; perhaps TRBD2 as D (5 bases). Germline V lookup: CDR1 SGHRS, CDR2 YFSETQ. CDR3 length equals 15 residues. Deletions cut 6 bases from V and 2 bases from J, with 17 bases between. Full variable domain (remainder filled in from reference TRBV5-1 and TRBJ2-5): KAGVTQTPRYLIKTRGQQVTLSCSPISGHRSVSWYQQTPGQGLQFLFEYFSETQRNKGNFPGRFSGRQFSNSRSEMNVSTLELGDSALYLCASTRDGEIQETQYFGPGTRLLVL.

The rearrangement links TRBV28 to TRBJ2-2, with 10 bases matching TRBD2. V shed 4 bases, J shed 4 bases, and the junction held 9 bases outside the gene matches. Looked up from germline, CDR1 is MDHEN and CDR2 is SYDVKM. The CDR3 loop spans 17 amino acids. Here the CDR3 DNA reads TGTGCCAGCAGTTCATCCACTCTAGCGGGGGCCACCGGGGAGCTGTTTTTT. Amino acid sequence: CASSSSTLAGATGELFF.

The V and J genes are TRBV5-6 and TRBJ1-5; D is unclear. CDR3 length: 12 residues. Germline-derived CDR1 and CDR2 are SGHDT and YYEEEE. V was trimmed by 0 bases and J by 6 bases, leaving 4 bases between them. The CDR3, as DNA: TGTGCCAGCAGCTTGGGGGCTCAGCCCCAGCATTTT. Translated, it gives CASSLGAQPQHF.

The chain has TRBV24-1 and TRBJ1-5, with TRBD1 matching 7 bases. After removal of 4 bases from V and 6 bases from J, the junction contained 5 bases not matched to a gene. The CDR3 covers 14 residues. CDR1 is KGHDR, CDR2 SFDVKD, per germline. The CDR3 sequence: CATSEPDRAQPQHF. The DNA of the CDR3 is TGTGCCACCAGTGAACCCGACAGGGCTCAGCCCCAGCATTTT.

This chain joins TRBV18 and TRBJ2-1; TRBD1 might be the D (6 bases). Per germline, CDR1 KGHSH and CDR2 LQKENI. CDR3 length: 16 amino acids. The germline V and J ends were trimmed by 0 bases and 6 bases, with 15 bases remaining between them. As DNA, the CDR3 is TGTGCCAGCTCACCACCCCTGAGGGGGTCTGGCAATGAGCAGTTCTTC. Encoded protein: CASSPPLRGSGNEQFF.

The chain recombines TRBV5-1 with TRBJ2-1; TRBD1 agrees at 7 bases. V gave up 1 base and J gave up 8 bases; unmatched junction bases: 6. This CDR3 has 14 residues. In germline, CDR1 is SGHRS, CDR2 YFSETQ. CDR3 in amino acids: CASSLRQGMDEQFF. The DNA for the CDR3 is TGCGCCAGCAGCTTGCGACAGGGTATGGATGAGCAGTTCTTC.

The chain employs TRBV6-5 and TRBJ1-1; 9 bases fit TRBD1. V shed 7 bases, J shed 7 bases, and the junction held 10 bases outside the gene matches. The CDR3 sequence is 14 residues long. Germline assignment: CDR1 MNHEY and CDR2 SVGAGI. CDR3 bases: TGTGCCAGCACTCCCAGGGGACAGGGTCATGAAGCTTTCTTT. It encodes CASTPRGQGHEAFF.

The chain is built from TRBV2 and TRBJ1-3, with D perhaps matching TRBD1 (5 bases). The CDR3 contains 13 residues. V dropped 7 bases and J dropped 4 bases, with 11 bases sitting between them. Germline-derived CDR1 and CDR2 are SNHLY and FYNNEI. The CDR3: CASMQGGGNTIYF. CDR3 in DNA: TGTGCCAGCATGCAGGGTGGCGGAAACACCATATATTTT.

This CDR3 reads CASSLSRAGTEAFF. The CDR3, as DNA: TGTGCCAGCAGTTTATCCAGGGCGGGCACTGAAGCTTTCTTT. This chain joins TRBV28 and TRBJ1-1, with D perhaps matching TRBD1 (5 bases). V shed 1 base and J shed 4 bases, with 10 bases lying between them. This CDR3 comprises 14 residues. Germline CDR1 MDHEN, CDR2 SYDVKM.

V is TRBV18 and J is TRBJ2-2; 7 nucleotides align to TRBD1. This CDR3 is built from 16 residues. The ends lost 3 bases at V and 8 bases at J; junction bases unmatched: 12. Germline-derived CDR1 and CDR2 are KGHSH and LQKENI. The CDR3 loop is CASSPRTGTDRGELFF. CDR3 bases: TGTGCCAGCTCACCTCGGACCGGGACAGACAGAGGGGAGCTGTTTTTT.

J is TRBJ1-1 and V is TRBV6-1; TRBD1 might be the D (5 bases). The CDR3 is 15 residues long. Trimming took off 2 bases at V and 3 bases at J, with 13 bases between the two ends. Germline V CDR1 and CDR2: MNHNS, SASEGT. This CDR3 is CASSESWGEDTEAFF. CDR3 bases: TGTGCCAGCAGTGAAAGTTGGGGGGAGGACACTGAAGCTTTCTTT.

The rearrangement links TRBV7-3 to TRBJ1-1, with D tentatively TRBD1 (5 bases). V dropped 3 bases and J dropped 4 bases, with 12 bases sitting between them. CDR3 size: 14 residues. The V gene's germline CDR1 is SGHTA and CDR2 FQGTGA. The CDR3 loop is CASSLGGSLTEAFF. The DNA of the CDR3 is TGTGCCAGCAGCTTGGGGGGGAGCCTCACTGAAGCTTTCTTT.

The rearrangement joins TRBV10-3 to TRBJ2-5, with 8 bases matching TRBD2. Germline CDR1 ENHRY, CDR2 SYGVKD. The V and J ends lost 10 bases and 2 bases, in that order; junction bases with no gene match: 9. The CDR3 is 14 amino acids. CDR3 sequence reads: CATTRGGRQETQYF. The CDR3 DNA sequence: TGTGCCACCACCCGGGGGGGCAGGCAAGAGACCCAGTACTTC.

The V gene is TRBV7-2, the J gene TRBJ1-2; a possible D gene is TRBD1 (6 bases). Germline-derived CDR1 and CDR2 are SGHTA and FQGNSA. The germline V and J ends were trimmed by 7 bases and 4 bases, with 13 bases remaining between them. The CDR3 runs 13 residues. DNA of the CDR3: TGTGCCAGCACCCTAGGGGGGGTCTATGGCTACACCTTC. It codes for CASTLGGVYGYTF. The full variable domain, completed using reference TRBV7-2 and TRBJ1-2, is GAGVSQSPSNKVTEKGKDVELRCDPISGHTALYWYRQSLGQGLEFLIYFQGNSAPDKSGLPSDRFSAERTGGSVSTLTIQRTQQEDSAVYLCASTLGGVYGYTFGSGTRLTVV.

The chain combines TRBV6-5 with TRBJ2-3; tentatively, D is TRBD1 or TRBD2 (5 bases each). Trimming took 6 bases from V and 5 from J, leaving 18 bases between them. The CDR3 is 15 residues long. Germline loops: CDR1 MNHEY, CDR2 SVGAGI. CDR3 in DNA: TGTGCCAGCAGCCGTCGGGGACCCCTCGGAGATACGCAGTATTTT. Translated: CASSRRGPLGDTQYF.

In this sample, this clone turned up once. The chain joins TRBV4-3 to TRBJ2-1; D possibly uses TRBD1 or TRBD2 (6 bases each). CDR1 and CDR2 (germline): LGHNA, YSLEER. The CDR3 loop spans 18 amino acids. Trimming stripped 0 bases from V and 4 bases from J, with 19 bases between. CDR3 loop: CASSQDQGRGGTYNEQFF. The CDR3 bases are TGCGCCAGCAGCCAAGATCAGGGGCGGGGCGGAACTTACAATGAGCAGTTCTTC.

The rearrangement joins TRBV24-1 to TRBJ2-3; D call uncertain. V shed 1 base and J shed 3 bases, with 7 bases lying between them. This CDR3 region has 14 residues. CDR1 and CDR2 from the germline V gene are KGHDR and SFDVKD. Here the CDR3 reads CATSDFVLTDTQYF. The CDR3 region has the DNA TGTGCCACCAGTGATTTTGTTTTGACAGATACGCAGTATTTT.

Here the CDR3 reads CASSYSSAGYGYTF. The CDR3 DNA reads TGTGCCAGCAGTTACTCCTCGGCAGGCTATGGCTACACCTTC. The chain employs TRBV6-5 and TRBJ1-2; D remains unclear. Germline CDR1 and CDR2: MNHEY and SVGAGI. CDR3 length: 14 residues. Between the trimmed V and J ends, which lost 0 bases and 4 bases, there was a span of 9 bases.

The chain uses TRBV28 and TRBJ1-2; 10 bases match TRBD1. This CDR3 comprises 14 residues. The germline gives CDR1 MDHEN, CDR2 SYDVKM. Germline trimming cut 3 bases from V and 7 bases from J; bases unmatched to any gene: 5. The CDR3 region has the DNA TGTGCCAGCAGTTTTGTGGGACAGGGGTCTGGCTACACCTTC. It translates to CASSFVGQGSGYTF.

The chain employs TRBV29-1 and TRBJ1-3; 9 positions match TRBD1. Trimming at V came to 6 bases and at J to 4 bases, leaving 7 bases not matched to a gene. The CDR3 sequence is 14 residues long. Germline lookup yields CDR1 SQVTM and CDR2 ANQGSEA. This chain's CDR3 is CSVGQGSGGNTIYF. In DNA form, the CDR3 reads TGCAGCGTGGGACAGGGCTCTGGGGGAAACACCATATATTTT. Combining the CDR3 with reference TRBV29-1 and TRBJ1-3 gives the whole variable domain SAVISQKPSRDICQRGTSLTIQCQVDSQVTMMFWYRQQPGQSLTLIATANQGSEATYESGFVIDKFPISRPNLTFSTLTVSNMSPEDSSIYLCSVGQGSGGNTIYFGEGSWLTVV.

This clone is a singleton in its sample. The rearrangement joins TRBV11-2 to TRBJ2-7; 15 nucleotides agree with TRBD2. Per the germline V gene, CDR1 is SGHAT and CDR2 is FQNNGV. The CDR3 runs 16 residues. V was clipped by 5 bases and J by 7 bases; unmatched bases: 9. In nucleotides, the CDR3 is TGTGCCAGCAGCGAGGGACTAGCGGGGGGACGTGAGGAGCAGTACTTC. Translated: CASSEGLAGGREEQYF. Full variable domain (rest looked up from reference TRBV11-2 and TRBJ2-7): EAGVAQSPRYKIIEKRQSVAFWCNPISGHATLYWYQQILGQGPKLLIQFQNNGVVDDSQLPKDRFSAERLKGVDSTLKIQPAKLEDSAVYLCASSEGLAGGREEQYFGPGTRLTVT.

CDR3 protein: CASSQEPPWTRVYNTEAFF. The CDR3 DNA sequence: TGTGCCAGCAGCCAAGAACCCCCTTGGACCAGGGTGTATAACACTGAAGCTTTCTTT. This chain uses TRBV3-1 (or the pseudogene TRBV3-2) with TRBJ1-1; D may be TRBD1 (5 bases). From germline, CDR1 is LGHDT and CDR2 YNNKEL (reference sequence). Trimming removed 0 bases from V and 2 bases from J, with 22 bases in between. The CDR3 has 19 amino acids.

The chain carries TRBV9 and TRBJ2-7; TRBD1 matches at 7 bases. The CDR3 sequence is 13 residues long. The germline V gene has CDR1 SGDLS and CDR2 YYNGEE. Trimming took 4 bases from V and 1 from J; bases not matched to a gene: 2. The CDR3 DNA sequence: TGTGCCAGCAGCCCGACAGGGTCCTACGAGCAGTACTTC. It specifies CASSPTGSYEQYF.